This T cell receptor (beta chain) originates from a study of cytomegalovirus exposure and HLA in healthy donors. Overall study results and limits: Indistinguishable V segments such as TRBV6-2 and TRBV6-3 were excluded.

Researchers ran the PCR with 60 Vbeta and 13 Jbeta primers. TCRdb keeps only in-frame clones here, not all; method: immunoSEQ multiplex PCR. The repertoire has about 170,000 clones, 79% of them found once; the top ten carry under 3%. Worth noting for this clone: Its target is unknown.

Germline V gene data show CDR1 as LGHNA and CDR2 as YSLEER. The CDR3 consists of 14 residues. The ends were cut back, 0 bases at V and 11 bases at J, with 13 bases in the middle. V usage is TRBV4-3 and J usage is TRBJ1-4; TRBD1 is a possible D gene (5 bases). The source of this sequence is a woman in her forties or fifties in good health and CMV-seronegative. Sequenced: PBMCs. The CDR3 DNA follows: TGCGCCAGCAGCCAAGATAGGGCGCAGGGCAAACTGTTTTTT. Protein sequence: CASSQDRAQGKLFF.